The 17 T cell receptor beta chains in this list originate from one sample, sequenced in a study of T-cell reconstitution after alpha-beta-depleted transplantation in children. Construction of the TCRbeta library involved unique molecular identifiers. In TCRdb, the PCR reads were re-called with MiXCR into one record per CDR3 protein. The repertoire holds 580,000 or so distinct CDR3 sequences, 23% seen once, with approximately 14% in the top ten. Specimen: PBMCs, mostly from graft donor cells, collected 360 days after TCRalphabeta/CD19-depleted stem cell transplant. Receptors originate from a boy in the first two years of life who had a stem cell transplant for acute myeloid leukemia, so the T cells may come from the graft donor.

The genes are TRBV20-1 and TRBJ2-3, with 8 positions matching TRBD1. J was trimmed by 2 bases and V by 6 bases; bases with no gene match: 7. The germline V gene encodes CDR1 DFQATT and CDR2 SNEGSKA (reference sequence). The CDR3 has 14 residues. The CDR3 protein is CSAAGTGFTDTQYF. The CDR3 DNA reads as TGCAGTGCGGCCGGGACAGGATTCACAGATACGCAGTATTTT.

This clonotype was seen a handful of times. In DNA, the CDR3 is TGTGCCACCAGCAGGGATATGACCGGGGAGCTGTTTTTT. This translates into CATSRDMTGELFF. The chain uses TRBV15 and TRBJ2-2; D remains ambiguous. Between the trimmed V and J ends, which lost 3 bases and 5 bases, there was a span of 7 bases. Germline CDR1 is LNHNV and CDR2 is YYDKDF (reference sequence). This CDR3 is built from 13 residues. Supplemented by reference TRBV15 and TRBJ2-2, the full variable domain reads DAMVIQNPRYQVTQFGKPVTLSCSQTLNHNVMYWYQQKSSQAPKLLFHYYDKDFNNEADTPDNFQSRRPNTSFCFLDIRSPGLGDTAMYLCATSRDMTGELFFGEGSRLTVL.

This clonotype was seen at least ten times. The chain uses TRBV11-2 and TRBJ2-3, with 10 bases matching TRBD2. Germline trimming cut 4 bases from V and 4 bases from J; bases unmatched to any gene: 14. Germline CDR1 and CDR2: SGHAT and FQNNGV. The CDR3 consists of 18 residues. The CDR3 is CASSSRPRAGGFADTQYF. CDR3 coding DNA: TGTGCCAGCAGCTCCCGGCCTAGAGCGGGGGGGTTCGCAGATACGCAGTATTTT.

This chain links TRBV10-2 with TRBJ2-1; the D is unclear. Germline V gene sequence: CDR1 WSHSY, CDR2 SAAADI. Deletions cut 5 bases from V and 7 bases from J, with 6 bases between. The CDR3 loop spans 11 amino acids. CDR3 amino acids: CASSSMNEQFF. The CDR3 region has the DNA TGCGCCAGCAGTTCGATGAATGAGCAGTTCTTC.

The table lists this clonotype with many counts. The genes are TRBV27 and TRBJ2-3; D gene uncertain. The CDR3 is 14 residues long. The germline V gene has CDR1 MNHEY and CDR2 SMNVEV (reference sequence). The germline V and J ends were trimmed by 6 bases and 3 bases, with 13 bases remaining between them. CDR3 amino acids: CASRTGSPTDTQYF. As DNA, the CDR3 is TGTGCCAGCAGGACCGGGTCCCCAACAGATACGCAGTATTTT.

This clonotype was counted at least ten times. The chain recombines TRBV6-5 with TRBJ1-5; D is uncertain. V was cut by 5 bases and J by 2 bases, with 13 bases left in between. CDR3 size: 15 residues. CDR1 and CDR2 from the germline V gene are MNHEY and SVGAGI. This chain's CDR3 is CASSPGGAGNQPQHF. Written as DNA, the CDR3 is TGTGCCAGCAGTCCCGGCGGAGCGGGCAATCAGCCCCAGCATTTT.

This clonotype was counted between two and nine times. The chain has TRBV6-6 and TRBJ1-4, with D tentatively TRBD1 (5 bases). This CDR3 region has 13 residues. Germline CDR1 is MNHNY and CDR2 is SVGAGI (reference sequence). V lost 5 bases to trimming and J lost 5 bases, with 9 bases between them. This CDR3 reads CASSTGPNEKLFF. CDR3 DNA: TGTGCCAGCAGTACGGGACCGAATGAAAAACTGTTTTTT.

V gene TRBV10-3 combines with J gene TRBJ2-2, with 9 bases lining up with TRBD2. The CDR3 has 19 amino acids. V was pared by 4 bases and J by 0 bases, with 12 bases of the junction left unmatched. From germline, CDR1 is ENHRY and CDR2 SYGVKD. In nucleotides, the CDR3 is TGTGCCATCAGTGTAGCCCCTAGCGGGGATCCTACGAACACCGGGGAGCTGTTTTTT. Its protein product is CAISVAPSGDPTNTGELFF.

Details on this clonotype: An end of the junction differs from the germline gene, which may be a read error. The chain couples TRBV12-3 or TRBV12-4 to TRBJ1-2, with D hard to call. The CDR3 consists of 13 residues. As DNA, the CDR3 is TGTGCCAGCAGTTTCGGCAGGCAACCTCAACCCTCCTTC. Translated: CASSFGRQPQPSF.

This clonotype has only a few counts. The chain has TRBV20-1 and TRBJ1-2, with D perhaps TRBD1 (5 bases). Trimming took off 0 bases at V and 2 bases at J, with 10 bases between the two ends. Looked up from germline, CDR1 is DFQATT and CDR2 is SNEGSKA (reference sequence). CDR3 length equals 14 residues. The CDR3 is CSARDRQGNYGYTF. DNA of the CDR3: TGCAGTGCTAGAGATCGGCAGGGAAACTATGGCTACACCTTC.

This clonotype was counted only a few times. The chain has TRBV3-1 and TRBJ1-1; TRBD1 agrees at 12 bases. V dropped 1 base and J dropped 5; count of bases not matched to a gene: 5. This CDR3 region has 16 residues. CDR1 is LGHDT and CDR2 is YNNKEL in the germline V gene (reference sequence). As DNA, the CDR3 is TGTGCCAGCAGCCAAGTGGGGACAGGGGGCAGAACTGAAGCTTTCTTT. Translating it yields CASSQVGTGGRTEAFF.

CDR3 nucleotide sequence: TGTGCCAGCTCCAAATCGGCAGGGGGTTACGAGCAGTACTTC. It is translated as CASSKSAGGYEQYF. The chain couples TRBV18 to TRBJ2-7, with TRBD1 identical over 7 bases. The CDR3 runs to 14 residues. The germline gives CDR1 KGHSH, CDR2 LQKENI. V gave up 6 bases and J gave up 4 bases; unmatched junction bases: 9. Full variable domain (outside the CDR3, taken from reference TRBV18 and TRBJ2-7): NAGVMQNPRHLVRRRGQEARLRCSPMKGHSHVYWYRQLPEEGLKFMVYLQKENIIDESGMPKERFSAEFPKEGPSILRIQQVVRGDSAAYFCASSKSAGGYEQYFGPGTRLTVT.

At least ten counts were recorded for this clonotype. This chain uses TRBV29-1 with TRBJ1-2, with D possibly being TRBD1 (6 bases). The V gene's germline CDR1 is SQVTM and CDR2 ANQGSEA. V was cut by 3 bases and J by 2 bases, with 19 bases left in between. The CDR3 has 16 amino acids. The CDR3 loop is CSVEGRDTPINYGYTF. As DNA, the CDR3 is TGCAGCGTTGAGGGGAGGGACACCCCGATCAACTATGGCTACACCTTC. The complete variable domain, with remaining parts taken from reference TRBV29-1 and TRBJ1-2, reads SAVISQKPSRDICQRGTSLTIQCQVDSQVTMMFWYRQQPGQSLTLIATANQGSEATYESGFVIDKFPISRPNLTFSTLTVSNMSPEDSSIYLCSVEGRDTPINYGYTFGSGTRLTVV.

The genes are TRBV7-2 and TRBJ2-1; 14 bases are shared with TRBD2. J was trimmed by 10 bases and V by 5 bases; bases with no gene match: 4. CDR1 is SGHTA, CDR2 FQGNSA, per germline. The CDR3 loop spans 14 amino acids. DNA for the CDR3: TGTGCCAGCAGCGGACTAGCGGGGGGTGGAGAGCAGTTCTTC. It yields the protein CASSGLAGGGEQFF.

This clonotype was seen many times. CDR3: CASPTWTGPYEQYV. CDR3 nucleotide sequence: TGTGCCAGCCCAACCTGGACAGGCCCGTACGAGCAGTACGTC. The chain links TRBV9 to TRBJ2-7; TRBD1 agrees at 7 bases. The CDR3 has 14 residues. J gave up 4 bases and V 7 bases, and 11 bases lay outside the gene matches. Germline V CDR1 and CDR2: SGDLS, YYNGEE.

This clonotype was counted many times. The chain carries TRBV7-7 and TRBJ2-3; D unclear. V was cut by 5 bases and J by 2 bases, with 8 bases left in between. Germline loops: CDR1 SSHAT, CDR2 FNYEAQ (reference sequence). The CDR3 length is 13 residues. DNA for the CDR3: TGTGCCAGCAGCCCCATACCCACAGATACGCAGTATTTT. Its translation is CASSPIPTDTQYF.

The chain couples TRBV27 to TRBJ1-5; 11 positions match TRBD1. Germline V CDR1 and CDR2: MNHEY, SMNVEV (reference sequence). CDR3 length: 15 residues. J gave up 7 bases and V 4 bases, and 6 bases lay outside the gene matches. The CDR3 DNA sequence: TGTGCCAGCAGTTCGGACCGGGACAGGGGGCAGCCCCAGCATTTT. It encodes CASSSDRDRGQPQHF.